The next 32 T cell receptor beta chains were all read from a single sample in a study of T cell responses to AZD1222 COVID-19 vaccine (dated by TCRdb to about 2021). The time point label, as the study defines it: about 28 days (+/-7) after the second vaccine dose. The method was the immunoSEQ multiplex PCR assay. TCRdb retrieved this table from immuneACCESS and kept in-frame rearrangements only. Not all clones are present; in checked studies, unresolved V genes account for under half, and no reason is known for the remainder. The sample data list some 50,000 clones, and approximately 90% of these were observed just once. 1.1% of the sample is in the top ten clones. The specimen was peripheral blood, collected 28 days after the second AZD1222 dose. Source of these receptors: an adult who received the AZD1222 COVID-19 vaccine.

With respect to this clone: Because the CDR3 is missing its conserved closing phenylalanine or tryptophan, this is likely a read error. Because the CDR3's place on the DNA is in doubt, the DNA is left out and the CDR3 is given as listed by TCRdb. The chain employs TRBV10-1 and TRBJ1-5; TRBD1, the table's D call, was not compared with the DNA. Germline V lookup: CDR1 WNHNN, CDR2 SYGVQD (reference sequence). The CDR3 spans 14 residues, counting both ends. The CDR3 region is CASTEGQGESDPRG.

The V call is TRBV5-1, the J call TRBJ2-3; 13 nucleotides align to TRBD2. Trimming took 4 bases from V and 3 from J; bases not matched to a gene: 5. In germline, CDR1 is SGHRS, CDR2 YFSETQ. The CDR3 has 16 amino acids. CDR3 sequence reads: CASSPGLAGPTDTQYF. In DNA form, the CDR3 reads TGCGCCAGCAGCCCGGGACTAGCGGGACCAACAGATACGCAGTATTTT.

The V gene is TRBV5-8, the J gene TRBJ1-2; D perhaps matches TRBD1 (5 bases). The germline V gene encodes CDR1 SGHTS and CDR2 YDEGEE. The CDR3 sequence is 15 residues long. Trimming pared 0 bases from V and 6 bases from J, leaving 15 bases between. This CDR3 is CASSLATGPRDGYTF. DNA of the CDR3: TGTGCCAGCAGCTTGGCAACAGGACCCCGAGATGGCTACACCTTC.

This clone has only one observation. The chain links TRBV15 to TRBJ1-1; D gene uncertain. This CDR3 has 17 amino acids. CDR1 is LNHNV, CDR2 YYDKDF, per germline (reference sequence). Between the trimmed V and J ends, which lost 7 bases and 4 bases, there was a span of 25 bases. The CDR3 coding sequence is TGTGCCACCACCCCAGAGCCCCCCGGGCAAGGGCCCACTGAAGCTTTCTTT. It translates to CATTPEPPGQGPTEAFF.

The chain recombines TRBV28 with TRBJ2-7; D is possibly TRBD1 (6 bases). The ends were cut back, 5 bases at V and 3 bases at J, with 17 bases in the middle. This CDR3 is 15 amino acids long. CDR1 and CDR2 (germline): MDHEN, SYDVKM. The CDR3 sequence: CASSGAVTGRYEQYF. As DNA, the CDR3 is TGTGCCAGCAGTGGGGCCGTGACAGGACGCTACGAGCAGTACTTC.

The V call is TRBV30, the J call TRBJ1-1, with 11 bases identical to TRBD1. This CDR3 region has 12 residues. Germline assignment: CDR1 GTSNPN and CDR2 SVGIG (reference sequence). V gave up 5 bases and J gave up 4 bases; unmatched junction bases: 0. The CDR3 protein is CAWGQGATEAFF. CDR3 in DNA: TGTGCCTGGGGACAGGGGGCCACTGAAGCTTTCTTT.

The DNA of the CDR3 is TGTGCCAGCAACAGGGGAGGTAGGCGGGAGGGACACAATGAGCAGTTCTTC. Protein: CASNRGGRREGHNEQFF. The genes are TRBV7-8 and TRBJ2-1; 9 nucleotides line up with TRBD2. This CDR3 contains 17 residues. Per the germline V gene, CDR1 is SGHVS and CDR2 is FQNEAQ. V was clipped by 7 bases and J by 5 bases; unmatched bases: 15.

The chain couples TRBV7-9 to TRBJ2-5, with D perhaps matching TRBD2 (5 bases). In germline, CDR1 is SEHNR, CDR2 FQNEAQ (reference sequence). V lost 4 bases to trimming and J lost 4 bases, with 13 bases between them. CDR3 length: 14 amino acids. CDR3: CASSSPGNPETQYF. CDR3 nucleotides: TGTGCCAGCAGCTCACCGGGGAATCCAGAGACCCAGTACTTC. The entire variable domain, with the rest obtained from reference TRBV7-9 and TRBJ2-5, is as follows: DTGVSQNPRHKITKRGQNVTFRCDPISEHNRLYWYRQTLGQGPEFLTYFQNEAQLEKSRLLSDRFSAERPKGSFSTLEIQRTEQGDSAMYLCASSSPGNPETQYFGPGTRLLVL.

The chain recombines TRBV6-5 with TRBJ1-1; weak D call: TRBD1 (5 bases). The CDR3 consists of 12 residues. The ends were cut back, 5 bases at V and 10 bases at J, with 14 bases in the middle. Germline CDR1 MNHEY, CDR2 SVGAGI. CDR3 protein: CASSPRGEAAFF. CDR3 DNA sequence: TGTGCCAGCAGTCCCCGGGGGGAGGCAGCTTTCTTT.

J is TRBJ2-2 and V is TRBV19; possibly TRBD1 for D (5 bases). The CDR3 totals 14 residues. With 5 bases removed from V and 5 bases from J, the gap between germline ends came to 12 bases. Germline V gene lookup returns CDR1 LNHDA and CDR2 SQIVND (reference sequence). The CDR3 reads CASSSQGSTGELFF. CDR3 DNA: TGTGCCAGTAGTTCCCAGGGAAGTACCGGGGAGCTGTTTTTT.

The gene calls are TRBV5-1 and TRBJ2-3; D is undetermined. The germline V and J ends were trimmed by 0 bases and 0 bases, with 5 bases remaining between them. The length of the CDR3 is 14 residues. Germline CDR1 is SGHRS and CDR2 is YFSETQ. The CDR3 DNA follows: TGCGCCAGCAGCTTGGATGCAAGCACAGATACGCAGTATTTT. Translating it yields CASSLDASTDTQYF.

V and J are TRBV3-1 (or the pseudogene TRBV3-2) and TRBJ2-7; D unresolved. Germline loops: CDR1 LGHDT, CDR2 YNNKEL (reference sequence). Trimming took 4 bases from V and 6 from J, leaving 10 bases between them. The CDR3 runs 12 residues. The DNA for the CDR3 is TGTGCCAGCAGCCCCCTCTGGGGCGAGCAGTACTTC. Its translation: CASSPLWGEQYF.

V is TRBV12-3 or TRBV12-4 and J is TRBJ2-2; no definite D call. The CDR3 sequence is 13 residues long. The CDR3 loop reads CAIRSANTGELFF. The CDR3 DNA reads as TGTGCAATCAGGAGCGCGAACACCGGGGAGCTGTTTTTT.

This rearrangement joins TRBV3-1 (or the pseudogene TRBV3-2) to TRBJ1-2, with no clear D. V was clipped by 1 base and J by 0 bases, with 12 bases between them. The V gene's germline CDR1 is LGHDT and CDR2 YNNKEL (reference sequence). CDR3 length: 16 amino acids. The CDR3, as DNA: TGTGCCAGCAGCCAAGCAGACTACGCAGCTAACTATGGCTACACCTTC. This codes for CASSQADYAANYGYTF.

This chain links TRBV7-2 with TRBJ2-7, with a weak D call TRBD1 (6 bases). This CDR3 comprises 15 residues. Trimming stripped 1 base from V and 6 bases from J, with 16 bases between. Germline-derived CDR1 and CDR2 are SGHTA and FQGNSA. For the CDR3, the DNA is TGTGCCAGCAGCTTAGTTATGGGACACGAGGGCGAGCAGTACTTC. Its translation is CASSLVMGHEGEQYF.

The gene calls are TRBV28 and TRBJ1-4; D is ambiguous. The CDR3 length is 12 residues. The germline V gene encodes CDR1 MDHEN and CDR2 SYDVKM. Trimming took 8 bases from V and 5 from J, leaving 9 bases between them. Here the CDR3 reads CASLAPNEKLFF. The CDR3 coding sequence is TGTGCCAGCTTGGCGCCCAATGAAAAACTGTTTTTT.

The rearrangement joins TRBV27 to TRBJ2-3; D is ambiguous. Trimming stripped 2 bases from V and 2 bases from J, with 11 bases between. The germline gives CDR1 MNHEY, CDR2 SMNVEV (reference sequence). The length of the CDR3 is 15 residues. The CDR3 DNA reads as TGTGCCAGCAGTTTAGGGTCCCGGACCACAGATACGCAGTATTTT. It specifies CASSLGSRTTDTQYF.

This chain links TRBV3-1 (or the pseudogene TRBV3-2) with TRBJ2-3; 7 nucleotides agree with TRBD2. The CDR3 is made up of 16 amino acids. V was pared by 4 bases and J by 3 bases, with 10 bases of the junction left unmatched. Germline CDR1 reads LGHDT; CDR2 reads YNNKEL (reference sequence). The CDR3 protein is CASSPLGLVGTDTQYF. The CDR3 bases are TGTGCCAGCAGCCCCCTTGGACTAGTCGGAACAGATACGCAGTATTTT.

The chain uses TRBV4-3 and TRBJ2-7; 7 bases fit TRBD1. Germline V gene data show CDR1 as LGHNA and CDR2 as YSLEER. The length of the CDR3 is 16 residues. Losses at the gene ends were 0 bases for V and 0 bases for J; bases not matched to a gene: 5. CDR3 in DNA: TGCGCCAGCAGCCAAGATTTGACAGGGAACTCCTACGAGCAGTACTTC. Residues: CASSQDLTGNSYEQYF.

V usage is TRBV5-1 and J usage is TRBJ2-1; 9 bases map to TRBD2. Germline V CDR1 and CDR2: SGHRS, YFSETQ. CDR3 size: 16 residues. The V gene end was trimmed by 7 bases and the J gene end by 10 bases; junction bases not matched to a gene: 18. CDR3: CASVRAPGSGRLEQFF. The CDR3, as DNA: TGCGCCAGCGTTCGGGCCCCGGGTAGCGGGAGACTGGAGCAGTTCTTC.

The chain is built from TRBV7-8 and TRBJ1-5, with 10 bases lining up with TRBD1. The CDR3 totals 16 residues. Per the germline V gene, CDR1 is SGHVS and CDR2 is FQNEAQ. Losses at the gene ends were 3 bases for V and 1 base for J; bases not matched to a gene: 3. The DNA of the CDR3 is TGTGCCAGCAGCTTGACAGGGGGCGGAAGCAATCAGCCCCAGCATTTT. This codes for CASSLTGGGSNQPQHF.

CDR3 in DNA: TGTGCCAGCAGCAAAGTACATCAGCCCCAGCATTTT. Its translation: CASSKVHQPQHF. The chain recombines TRBV21-1 with TRBJ1-5. TRBV21-1 represents a pseudogene. CDR3 length: 12 residues.

The rearrangement uses TRBV3-1 (or the pseudogene TRBV3-2) and TRBJ1-3; D might be TRBD1 (6 bases). The V end was cut by 0 bases, the J end by 6 bases, with 12 bases between. Per germline, CDR1 LGHDT and CDR2 YNNKEL (reference sequence). CDR3 length: 15 residues. CDR3 bases: TGTGCCAGCAGCCAAGATGCCGCGGGGGCAAACACCATATATTTT. Translating it yields CASSQDAAGANTIYF.

CDR3 sequence: CASSYTPGGDSPLHF. CDR3 in DNA: TGTGCCAGCAGTTACACCCCGGGTGGAGATTCACCCCTCCACTTT. The chain employs TRBV6-2 or TRBV6-3 and TRBJ1-6; D gene uncertain. The CDR3 covers 15 residues. The germline V and J ends were trimmed by 2 bases and 8 bases, with 13 bases remaining between them. Per germline, CDR1 MNHEY and CDR2 SVGEGT.

J is TRBJ1-6 and V is TRBV10-3; a weak D match, TRBD1 (5 bases). Trimming removed 5 bases from V and 8 bases from J, with 13 bases in between. Germline V gene lookup returns CDR1 ENHRY and CDR2 SYGVKD. The CDR3 spans 14 residues. The CDR3 bases are TGTGCCATCAGTCGCCAGGGTACGGATTCACCCCTCCACTTT. Translation gives CAISRQGTDSPLHF.

The chain recombines TRBV19 with TRBJ1-4; D is undetermined. Germline values: CDR1 LNHDA, CDR2 SQIVND (reference sequence). V was clipped by 1 base and J by 8 bases, with 11 bases between them. The CDR3 is made up of 14 amino acids. The CDR3 DNA sequence: TGTGCCAGTAGTATAGGAGGGCGAGGAGAAAAACTGTTTTTT. Its protein is CASSIGGRGEKLFF.

The chain is built from TRBV28 and TRBJ1-5; 10 bases fit TRBD1. Per germline, CDR1 MDHEN and CDR2 SYDVKM. V was clipped by 6 bases and J by 2 bases; unmatched bases: 4. The CDR3 runs to 15 residues. The CDR3 is CASSVGQGGNQPQHF. The DNA for the CDR3 is TGTGCCAGCAGCGTAGGACAGGGGGGCAATCAGCCCCAGCATTTT. The full variable domain, rest sourced from reference TRBV28 and TRBJ1-5, is DVKVTQSSRYLVKRTGEKVFLECVQDMDHENMFWYRQDPGLGLRLIYFSYDVKMKEKGDIPEGYSVSREKKERFSLILESASTNQTSMYLCASSVGQGGNQPQHFGDGTRLSIL.

The chain has TRBV20-1 and TRBJ1-3; D unclear. The ends were cut back, 3 bases at V and 0 bases at J, with 15 bases in the middle. The length of the CDR3 is 16 residues. Germline CDR1 reads DFQATT; CDR2 reads SNEGSKA (reference sequence). The CDR3 sequence: CSASKGPASSGNTIYF. DNA of the CDR3: TGCAGTGCTAGTAAAGGTCCAGCAAGCTCTGGAAACACCATATATTTT.

This chain uses TRBV6-5 with TRBJ2-7; D is undetermined. V was shortened by 8 bases and J by 3 bases, with 14 bases between the two germline ends. The CDR3 loop spans 13 amino acids. Germline CDR1 reads MNHEY; CDR2 reads SVGAGI. The CDR3 coding sequence is TGTGCCAGCGGATACGAAGGATTCTACGAGCAGTACTTC. Translated, it gives CASGYEGFYEQYF.

The chain recombines TRBV3-1 (or the pseudogene TRBV3-2) with TRBJ2-1; D is uncertain. CDR1 and CDR2 from the germline V gene are LGHDT and YNNKEL (reference sequence). With 0 bases removed from V and 8 bases from J, the gap between germline ends came to 17 bases. The CDR3 sequence is 16 residues long. CDR3 DNA: TGTGCCAGCAGCCAAGACCCACTTGGCGGCAGAGATGAGCAGTTCTTC. Encoded protein: CASSQDPLGGRDEQFF.

This rearrangement joins TRBV4-2 to TRBJ2-7; tentative D call: TRBD2 (5 bases). The CDR3 extends over 14 amino acids. Germline CDR1 and CDR2: LGHNA and YNFKEQ. Trimming took 1 base from V and 3 from J, leaving 10 bases between them. The CDR3: CASSQAYGNYEQYF. CDR3 nucleotide sequence: TGTGCCAGCAGCCAAGCGTACGGGAACTACGAGCAGTACTTC.

V is TRBV9 and J is TRBJ1-3; 7 bases match TRBD1. V was clipped by 7 bases and J by 0 bases; unmatched bases: 10. CDR3 length equals 16 residues. Looked up from germline, CDR1 is SGDLS and CDR2 is YYNGEE. As DNA, the CDR3 is TGTGCCAGCGGCCCTCAACAGGGGAACTCTGGAAACACCATATATTTT. This sequence encodes CASGPQQGNSGNTIYF.